Presented here are 5 T cell receptor beta chains from one specimen sequenced in a study of blood T cells in healthy people across ages. Alongside a J-beta primer mix, a sample-barcoded 5' primer served in a second PCR lasting about 7 to 11 cycles. MiXCR, run by TCRdb on the 5' RACE reads, gives a single entry per CDR3 protein. The profile shows approximately 680,000 distinct CDR3 sequences, about 34% of them singletons. Sequenced material: blood. These receptors all stem from a woman of 80 years or more in good health.

This clonotype appeared many times. In nucleotides, the CDR3 is TGCAGTGCCCAGGGGGCGGGGACTGAAGCTTTCTTT. Its translation is CSAQGAGTEAFF. The chain recombines TRBV20-1 with TRBJ1-1; 8 nucleotides line up with TRBD1. The germline CDR1 and CDR2 sequences are DFQATT and SNEGSKA (reference sequence). The ends lost 6 bases at V and 5 bases at J; junction bases unmatched: 5. The CDR3 spans 12 residues.

The chain joins TRBV30 to TRBJ1-1; D unclear. Trimming cost V 4 bases and J 7 bases, with 13 bases left between them. From germline, CDR1 is GTSNPN and CDR2 SVGIG (reference sequence). The length of the CDR3 is 12 residues. In DNA, the CDR3 is TGTGCCTGGATGATCCAGTTGAGTGAAGCTTTCTTT. Protein product: CAWMIQLSEAFF.

This clonotype is a singleton in its sample. The chain couples TRBV19 to TRBJ1-5; the D is unclear. This CDR3 is 13 amino acids long. Germline assignment: CDR1 LNHDA and CDR2 SQIVND (reference sequence). V was clipped by 9 bases and J by 6 bases, with 15 bases between them. CDR3 nucleotide sequence: TGTGCCAGCCTTAAAGGGAAAGGTCAGCCCCAGCATTTT. Translating gives CASLKGKGQPQHF.

This clonotype was picked up a small number of times. A much more abundant neighbour one base away suggests this may be a read error. The chain couples TRBV5-1 to TRBJ2-5, with 11 bases that match TRBD2. Trimming removed 5 bases from V and 11 bases from J; junction bases left unmatched: 14. Germline loops: CDR1 SGHRS, CDR2 YFSETQ. The CDR3 is made up of 15 amino acids. The CDR3 spells CASSSGTSGHNEQYF. The CDR3 nucleotides read TGCGCCAGCAGTTCCGGGACTAGCGGACACAATGAGCAGTACTTC.

This chain connects TRBV20-1 to TRBJ2-2; TRBD2 matches at 8 bases. CDR1 is DFQATT and CDR2 is SNEGSKA in the germline V gene (reference sequence). The CDR3 is 14 residues long. CDR3 loop: CSALGASGTGELFF. The CDR3 DNA reads as TGCAGCGCTCTGGGGGCTAGCGGGACCGGGGAGCTGTTTTTT.